The 19 T cell receptor beta chains listed next were all sequenced from one sample in a study of cytomegalovirus exposure and HLA in healthy donors. A multiplex PCR was run with 60 Vbeta primers and 13 Jbeta primers. Profiling relied on immunoSEQ multiplex PCR, and the TCRdb table lists in-frame clones only, not all of them. The top ten clones hold less than 10% of a sample with 150,000 to 200,000 clones, around four fifths of them seen once. The sequencing input was PBMCs. The receptors stem from a man younger than 30 in good health and CMV-seropositive.

This chain uses TRBV6-8 with TRBJ2-7; D call uncertain. Germline V CDR1 and CDR2: MNHGY, SAAAGT. Between the trimmed V and J ends, which lost 5 bases and 1 base, there was a span of 3 bases. The CDR3 is 11 residues long. CDR3 nucleotides: TGTGCCAGCAGTCAATCCTACGAGCAGTACTTC. It specifies CASSQSYEQYF.

For the CDR3, the DNA is TGTGCCAGCAGTTACTCGAGACAGGGAAACACTGAAGCTTTCTTT. It encodes CASSYSRQGNTEAFF. This chain links TRBV6-5 with TRBJ1-1, with 7 bases that match TRBD1. The germline gives CDR1 MNHEY, CDR2 SVGAGI. V dropped 0 bases and J dropped 2; count of bases not matched to a gene: 3. The CDR3 contains 15 residues.

This clone was detected only a few times. This chain uses TRBV30 with TRBJ2-1; tentatively, D is TRBD2 (6 bases). CDR3 length equals 13 residues. Trimming took off 4 bases at V and 7 bases at J, with 14 bases between the two ends. Germline V gene lookup returns CDR1 GTSNPN and CDR2 SVGIG (reference sequence). DNA of the CDR3: TGTGCCTGGAACCCGGGCGGGGTTAATGAGCAGTTCTTC. Protein: CAWNPGGVNEQFF.

In its sample, this clone was seen once. The chain combines TRBV28 with TRBJ1-1; 8 bases are a match to TRBD1. The V and J ends lost 5 bases and 6 bases, in that order; junction bases with no gene match: 8. Germline V CDR1 and CDR2: MDHEN, SYDVKM. The CDR3 is 14 amino acids. The CDR3 loop reads CASSRTGLRSEAFF. In nucleotides, the CDR3 is TGTGCCAGCAGTCGGACAGGGTTAAGATCTGAAGCTTTCTTT.

This clone was seen at least ten times. J is TRBJ2-3 and V is TRBV18, with 7 positions matching TRBD2. The trim removed 6 bases at V and 0 bases at J, leaving 3 bases unmatched. The CDR3 has 14 amino acids. Per the germline V gene, CDR1 is KGHSH and CDR2 is LQKENI. CDR3 sequence reads: CASSGGTSTDTQYF. CDR3 in DNA: TGTGCCAGCTCGGGGGGGACTAGCACAGATACGCAGTATTTT. Based on the CDR3 plus reference TRBV18 and TRBJ2-3, the full variable domain is NAGVMQNPRHLVRRRGQEARLRCSPMKGHSHVYWYRQLPEEGLKFMVYLQKENIIDESGMPKERFSAEFPKEGPSILRIQQVVRGDSAAYFCASSGGTSTDTQYFGPGTRLTVL.

The rearrangement uses TRBV11-3 and TRBJ2-7, with 9 bases identical to TRBD1. Germline trimming cut 2 bases from V and 7 bases from J; bases unmatched to any gene: 6. The CDR3 runs to 14 residues. Per germline, CDR1 SGHNT and CDR2 YENEEA. CDR3 nucleotide sequence: TGTGCCAGCAGCTTACCGGGACAGGGTAAAGAGCAGTACTTC. Encoded protein: CASSLPGQGKEQYF.

This clone has more than one count but fewer than ten. The DNA of the CDR3 is TGTGCCACCTGGACAGGGGGTGTAGAGCAGTACTTC. Translating gives CATWTGGVEQYF. The chain joins TRBV6-1 to TRBJ2-7; 10 bases line up with TRBD1. This CDR3 comprises 12 residues. Germline V gene lookup returns CDR1 MNHNS and CDR2 SASEGT. V lost 10 bases and J lost 7; bases outside the gene matches: 7.

The rearrangement links TRBV12-5 to TRBJ1-2; 8 bases align to TRBD1. The CDR3 loop spans 14 amino acids. CDR1 and CDR2 from the germline V gene are LGHNT and FRNRAP. Trimming took 2 bases from V and 8 from J; bases not matched to a gene: 7. The CDR3 loop is CASGLPLDREGYTF. DNA for the CDR3: TGTGCTAGTGGTTTGCCCCTGGACAGGGAGGGCTACACCTTC.

The rearrangement links TRBV27 to TRBJ1-1; TRBD1 is a possible D gene (6 bases). The CDR3 sequence is 18 residues long. CDR1 and CDR2 (germline): MNHEY, SMNVEV (reference sequence). Trimming pared 5 bases from V and 4 bases from J, leaving 26 bases between. CDR3 in DNA: TGTGCCAGCAGTGGGTTACCTAGCCACAGGGAGAGAAGCACTGAAGCTTTCTTT. This sequence encodes CASSGLPSHRERSTEAFF.

This clone appeared a few times. This chain joins TRBV7-3 and TRBJ2-2; 8 bases align to TRBD2. Germline CDR1 reads SGHTA; CDR2 reads FQGTGA. This CDR3 contains 16 residues. After removal of 5 bases from V and 2 bases from J, the junction contained 7 bases not matched to a gene. The CDR3 spells CASSRTGGANTGELFF. CDR3 bases: TGTGCCAGCAGCAGAACGGGGGGGGCAAACACCGGGGAGCTGTTTTTT. The complete variable domain, with remaining parts taken from reference TRBV7-3 and TRBJ2-2, reads GAGVSQTPSNKVTEKGKYVELRCDPISGHTALYWYRQSLGQGPEFLIYFQGTGAADDSGLPNDRFFAVRPEGSVSTLKIQRTERGDSAVYLCASSRTGGANTGELFFGEGSRLTVL.

This clone came up once. V gene TRBV5-1 combines with J gene TRBJ2-3; D is perhaps TRBD1 (6 bases). V dropped 0 bases and J dropped 1 base, with 6 bases sitting between them. Germline V gene lookup returns CDR1 SGHRS and CDR2 YFSETQ. This CDR3 contains 14 residues. In nucleotides, the CDR3 is TGCGCCAGCAGCTTGGGGACAGGCACAGATACGCAGTATTTT. It yields the protein CASSLGTGTDTQYF.

The chain combines TRBV7-9 with TRBJ1-1, with 7 bases that match TRBD1. The CDR3 length is 14 residues. Germline V gives CDR1 SEHNR, CDR2 FQNEAQ (reference sequence). With V trimmed by 5 bases and J by 4 bases, 7 bases remained unmatched. CDR3 sequence: CASSPRQGGTEAFF. In DNA, the CDR3 is TGTGCCAGCAGCCCAAGACAGGGAGGCACTGAAGCTTTCTTT.

This clone was recorded only once. V usage is TRBV27 and J usage is TRBJ1-2, with D possibly TRBD1 on 6 matching bases. The V gene lost 2 bases and the J gene lost 0 bases, with 10 bases spanning the gap. This CDR3 comprises 15 residues. Looked up from germline, CDR1 is MNHEY and CDR2 is SMNVEV (reference sequence). CDR3 bases: TGTGCCAGCAGTTTAGGGGGGGCCCCTAACTATGGCTACACCTTC. Encoded protein: CASSLGGAPNYGYTF.

The rearrangement links TRBV19 to TRBJ1-5, with D perhaps TRBD1 (6 bases). Germline CDR1 and CDR2: LNHDA and SQIVND (reference sequence). The V and J ends lost 7 bases and 1 base respectively, with 14 bases between them. This CDR3 has 15 residues. The CDR3 sequence: CASIRGQGSNQPQHF. The CDR3 DNA reads TGTGCCAGTATTCGGGGTCAGGGGAGCAATCAGCCCCAGCATTTT.

The V and J genes are TRBV7-2 and TRBJ2-1; tentatively, D is TRBD2 (5 bases). This CDR3 region has 14 residues. The germline V gene has CDR1 SGHTA and CDR2 FQGNSA. V lost 6 bases to trimming and J lost 5 bases, with 14 bases between them. CDR3 DNA: TGTGCCAGCAGATCAGCCCGGGAAAACAATGAGCAGTTCTTC. Residues: CASRSARENNEQFF. The full variable domain, completed using reference TRBV7-2 and TRBJ2-1, is GAGVSQSPSNKVTEKGKDVELRCDPISGHTALYWYRQSLGQGLEFLIYFQGNSAPDKSGLPSDRFSAERTGGSVSTLTIQRTQQEDSAVYLCASRSARENNEQFFGPGTRLTVL.

The rearrangement links TRBV5-6 to TRBJ2-1; a possible D gene is TRBD1 (5 bases). V gave up 2 bases and J gave up 0 bases, with 9 bases separating them. The CDR3 contains 15 residues. In germline, CDR1 is SGHDT, CDR2 YYEEEE. The CDR3 region has the DNA TGTGCCAGCAGCTTAGGGGTGGGCTCCTACAATGAGCAGTTCTTC. It specifies CASSLGVGSYNEQFF.

V usage is TRBV18 and J usage is TRBJ1-1; D gene unclear. The germline V gene encodes CDR1 KGHSH and CDR2 LQKENI. The CDR3 length is 14 residues. The V end was cut by 3 bases, the J end by 5 bases, with 13 bases between. The CDR3 DNA reads TGTGCCAGCTCACCGACCAAGGAGGTAACTGAAGCTTTCTTT. Translation gives CASSPTKEVTEAFF.

This clone was seen a single time. This sequence joins TRBV10-3 and TRBJ2-2; D is perhaps TRBD1 (5 bases). Trimming cost V 0 bases and J 4 bases, with 9 bases left between them. This CDR3 comprises 15 residues. The germline gives CDR1 ENHRY, CDR2 SYGVKD. CDR3 nucleotides: TGTGCCATCAGTGAGTCGATCCAGGGCACCGGGGAGCTGTTTTTT. Residues: CAISESIQGTGELFF.

The chain uses TRBV7-4 and TRBJ1-1; 8 nucleotides match TRBD1. The CDR3 consists of 15 residues. After removal of 1 base from V and 4 bases from J, the junction contained 5 bases not matched to a gene. CDR1 SGHVT and CDR2 SQSDAQ come from the germline V gene. The chain's CDR3 is CASSLVQGAVTEAFF. The DNA of the CDR3 is TGTGCCAGCAGCTTAGTTCAGGGGGCTGTCACTGAAGCTTTCTTT.